Listed below are T cell receptor beta chains from one sample, sequenced in a study of shared clonotypes between healthy human individuals. Measured with immunoSEQ multiplex PCR; TCRdb has only the in-frame clones, and not every one. The sample has roughly 1,100,000 clones, roughly 75% seen once. Sequenced sample: memory CD4+ T cells sorted from blood. The receptors were gathered from a man between 18 and 29 years old in good health. Both conserved end residues are part of each CDR3. A D gene is named only where the DNA matches it firmly. For some rows the clone size is stated as once, few or many, or as a class when expanded; others skip it.

j_call | d_call | clone_size | v_call | cdr3_nt | cdr3_aa
TRBJ2-5 | . | . | TRBV4-1 | TGCGCCAGCAGCCTTACCACCAGAGGGGCAGAGACCCAGTACTTC | CASSLTTRGAETQYF
TRBJ1-1 | . | . | TRBV7-8 | TGTGCCAGCAGCCACGACAGTTTAAACACTGAAGCTTTCTTT | CASSHDSLNTEAFF
TRBJ2-7 | TRBD1 | few | TRBV7-2 | TGTGCCAGCAGCCCCTCGACAGGGATCTTCTACGAGCAGTACTTC | CASSPSTGIFYEQYF
TRBJ1-6 | TRBD1 | . | TRBV18 | TGTGCCAGCTCACCCACAACCCGGGACAGTGGCTCACCCCTCCACTTT | CASSPTTRDSGSPLHF
TRBJ1-5 | . | . | TRBV5-4 | TGTGCCAGCAGCTCAGGGTTGGATCAGCCCCAGCATTTT | CASSSGLDQPQHF
TRBJ2-1 | TRBD2 | few | TRBV6-4 | TGTGCCATCCGCTGCCCGGGGGGTTACAATGAGCAGTTCTTC | CAIRCPGGYNEQFF
TRBJ1-6 | . | . | TRBV5-5 | TGTGCCAGCAGCTTGTCGGGCGGGGGAACTGGGACCTATAATTCACCCCTCCACTTT | CASSLSGGGTGTYNSPLHF
TRBJ1-4 | TRBD1 | . | TRBV6-4 | TGTGCCAGCAAAACGGGACAGGCGTTTGAAAAACTGTTTTTT | CASKTGQAFEKLFF
TRBJ2-7 | TRBD2 | . | TRBV12-5 | TGTGCTAGTGGCGTTACTAGCGGGGGAAGGTACGAGCAGTACTTC | CASGVTSGGRYEQYF
TRBJ2-5 | TRBD1 | . | TRBV29-1 | TGCAGTACAGGGGCAGGAGAGACCCAGTACTTC | CSTGAGETQYF
TRBJ2-7 | . | . | TRBV7-2 | TGTGCCAGCAGCTTCGAGATGACAGGCGGCGAGCAGTACTTC | CASSFEMTGGEQYF
TRBJ1-1 | . | . | TRBV21-1 | TGTGCCAGCAGCAAAGAGCAGGGATCGAACACTGAAGCTTTCTTT | CASSKEQGSNTEAFF
TRBJ2-5 | TRBD1 | once | TRBV27 | TGTGCCAGCAGTGTGACAGGGGGCGAAGAGACCCAGTACTTC | CASSVTGGEETQYF
TRBJ2-7 | . | . | TRBV6-5 | TGTGCCAGCAGACAGGACAGCGAGCAGTACTTC | CASRQDSEQYF
TRBJ2-7 | TRBD1 | . | TRBV28 | TGTGCCAGCACGGATCCTCAGCGGGACAGGGGAGGAAACTACGAGCAGTACTTC | CASTDPQRDRGGNYEQYF
TRBJ2-1 | . | . | TRBV30 | TGTGCCTGGAGTTTTTCGACAGAAGGGCAGTTCTTC | CAWSFSTEGQFF
TRBJ2-1 | TRBD2 | . | TRBV19 | TGTGCCAGTAGTACGGCCCCTCTAGCGGGAGGCTCCTACAATGAGCAGTTCTTC | CASSTAPLAGGSYNEQFF
TRBJ1-6 | . | . | TRBV6-5 | TGTGCCAGCAGTTACGGGCTGAGCTCCTATAATTCACCCCTCCACTTT | CASSYGLSSYNSPLHF